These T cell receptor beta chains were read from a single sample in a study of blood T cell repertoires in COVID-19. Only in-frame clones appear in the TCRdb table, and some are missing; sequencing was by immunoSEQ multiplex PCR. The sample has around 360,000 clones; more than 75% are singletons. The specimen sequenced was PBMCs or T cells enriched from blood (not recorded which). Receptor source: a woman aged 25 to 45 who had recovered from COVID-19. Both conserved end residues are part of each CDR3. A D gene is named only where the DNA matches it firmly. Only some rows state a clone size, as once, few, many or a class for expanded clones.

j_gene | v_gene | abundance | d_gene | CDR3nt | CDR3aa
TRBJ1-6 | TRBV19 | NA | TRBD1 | TGTGCCAGTAGGACAGGGGGCTCACCCCTCCACTTT | CASRTGGSPLHF
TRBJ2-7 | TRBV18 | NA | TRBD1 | TGTGCCAGCTCACCAAGACTACAGGGGGCTTCCTACGAGCAGTACTTC | CASSPRLQGASYEQYF
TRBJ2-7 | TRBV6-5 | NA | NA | TGTGCCAGCAGTTACTCGAAGGGGTCATGGGGCTACGAGCAGTACTTC | CASSYSKGSWGYEQYF
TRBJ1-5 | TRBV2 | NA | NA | TGTGCCAGCTGGTCAGGTAATTATCAGCCCCAGCATTTT | CASWSGNYQPQHF
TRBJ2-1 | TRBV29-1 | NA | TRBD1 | TGCAGCGCCGGGACAGGGTGGGATGAGCAGTTCTTC | CSAGTGWDEQFF
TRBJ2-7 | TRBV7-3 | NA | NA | TGTGCCAGCAGGCAAACCGGGAGCTCCTACGAGCAGTACTTC | CASRQTGSSYEQYF
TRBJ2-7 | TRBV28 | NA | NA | TGTGCCAGCAGTCCCCAGATAGCGGAGCTCCCTTACGAGCAGTACTTC | CASSPQIAELPYEQYF
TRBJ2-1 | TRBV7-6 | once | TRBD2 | TGTGCCAGCAGCCGGACTAGCGGGAGCGACAATGAGCAGTTCTTC | CASSRTSGSDNEQFF
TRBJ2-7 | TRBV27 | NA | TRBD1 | TGTGCCAGCAGTTTAAACAGGGGCCGGGGCTACGAGCAGTACTTC | CASSLNRGRGYEQYF
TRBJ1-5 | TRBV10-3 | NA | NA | TGTGCCATCAACGAGGATAGCAATCAGCCCCAGCATTTT | CAINEDSNQPQHF
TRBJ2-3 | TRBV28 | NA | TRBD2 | TGTGCCAGCAGTTCCGGACTAGCGGACGCCACAGATACGCAGTATTTT | CASSSGLADATDTQYF
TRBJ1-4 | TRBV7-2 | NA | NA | TGTGCCAGCAGCTGGCGGGGTGCAACTAATGAAAAACTGTTTTTT | CASSWRGATNEKLFF
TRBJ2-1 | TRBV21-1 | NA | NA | TGTGCCAGCAGCAAAGATTGGGCGGGGGCTTCCTACAATGAGCAGTTCTTC | CASSKDWAGASYNEQFF
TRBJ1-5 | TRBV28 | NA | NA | TGTGCCAGCAGCCCGGGAACCGGTAATCAGCCCCAGCATTTT | CASSPGTGNQPQHF
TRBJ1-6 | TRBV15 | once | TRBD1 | TGTGCCACCAGCAGAGATAGAGGGGACAGACGATATTCACCCCTCCACTTT | CATSRDRGDRRYSPLHF
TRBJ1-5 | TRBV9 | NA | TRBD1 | TGTGCCAGCAGTGAAGGGACAGGCAATCAGCCCCAGCATTTT | CASSEGTGNQPQHF
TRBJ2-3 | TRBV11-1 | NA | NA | TGTGCCAGCAGGGCAGGGGGCACAGATACGCAGTATTTT | CASRAGGTDTQYF
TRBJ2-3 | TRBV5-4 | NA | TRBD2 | TGTGCCAGCAGCTCCGGGGGACTAGCGGGGTTCACAGATACGCAGTATTTT | CASSSGGLAGFTDTQYF
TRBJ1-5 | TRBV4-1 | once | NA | TGCGCCAGCAGCCAAGTTGTAGGGGTGGGCAATCAGCCCCAGCATTTT | CASSQVVGVGNQPQHF
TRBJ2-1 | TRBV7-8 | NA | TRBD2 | TGTGCCAGCAGCCAGGGACTAGCGGGAGTGAATGAGCAGTTCTTC | CASSQGLAGVNEQFF
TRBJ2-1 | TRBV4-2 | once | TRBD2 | TGTGCCAGCAGCCTAGGACTAGATCCTCATGAGCAGTTCTTC | CASSLGLDPHEQFF
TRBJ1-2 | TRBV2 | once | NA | TGTGCCAGCAATTCACAGGCGAGAAGCGATGGCTACACCTTC | CASNSQARSDGYTF
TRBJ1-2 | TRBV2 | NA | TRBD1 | TGTGCCAGCATAGCGGGGACAGGGGTAGGTGGCTACACCTTC | CASIAGTGVGGYTF
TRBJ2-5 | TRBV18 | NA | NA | TGTGCCAGCTCACCAGCGGGCTCGGAGACCCAGTACTTC | CASSPAGSETQYF
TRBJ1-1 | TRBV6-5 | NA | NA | TGTGCCAGCAGTCTAGGGGGTGACACTGAAGCTTTCTTT | CASSLGGDTEAFF
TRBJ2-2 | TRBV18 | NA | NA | TGTGCCAGCTCACCGGAGGGCACCGGGGAGCTGTTTTTT | CASSPEGTGELFF
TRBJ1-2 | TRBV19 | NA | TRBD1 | TGTGCCAGTAGTCCGATGACAGGGGGCGGGAACTATGGCTACACCTTC | CASSPMTGGGNYGYTF
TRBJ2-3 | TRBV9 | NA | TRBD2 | TGTGCCAGCAGCGCTACACCCCGGGGGGGCCGTCAAGTAAGCACAGATACGCAGTATTTT | CASSATPRGGRQVSTDTQYF
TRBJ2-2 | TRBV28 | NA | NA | TGTGCCAGCAGTTTGGGTCAAGGGATCCGCGGGGACACCGGGGAGCTGTTTTTT | CASSLGQGIRGDTGELFF
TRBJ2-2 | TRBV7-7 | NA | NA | TGTGCTAGCAGTCCCCGGGGGGCCGCTAACACCGGGGAGCTGTTTTTT | CASSPRGAANTGELFF
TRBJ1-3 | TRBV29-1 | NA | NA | TGCAGCGCGGTACCCTACAGCTCTGGAAACACCATATATTTT | CSAVPYSSGNTIYF
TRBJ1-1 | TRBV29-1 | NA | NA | TGCAGCGTTGGGGGGGAAGGGAGTCCGGCTGAAGCTTTCTTT | CSVGGEGSPAEAFF
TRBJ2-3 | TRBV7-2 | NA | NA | TGTGCCAGCAGCTTTGACAGAAAGACCACAGATACGCAGTATTTT | CASSFDRKTTDTQYF
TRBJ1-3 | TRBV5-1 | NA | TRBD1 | TGCGCCAGCAGCTTGGCCTTAGGACAGGGCGGAAACACCATATATTTT | CASSLALGQGGNTIYF
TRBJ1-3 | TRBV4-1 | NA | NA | TGCGCCAGCAGCCTCCAGGACACTTTCTCTGGAAACACCATATATTTT | CASSLQDTFSGNTIYF
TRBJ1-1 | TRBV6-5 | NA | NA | TGTGCCAGCTCCTGGCGGGGGGCCGGGGCTGAAGCTTTCTTT | CASSWRGAGAEAFF
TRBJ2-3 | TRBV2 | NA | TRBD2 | TGTGCCAGGACTAGCGGAGACACAGATACGCAGTATTTT | CARTSGDTDTQYF
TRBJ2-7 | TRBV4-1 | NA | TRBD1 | TGCGCCAGCAGCCAAACAGGGGGTGGCGAGCAGTACTTC | CASSQTGGGEQYF
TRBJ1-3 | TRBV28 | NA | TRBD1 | TGTGCCAGCAGTTGGACAGGGTCTGGAAACACCATATATTTT | CASSWTGSGNTIYF
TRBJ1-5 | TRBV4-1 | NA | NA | TGCGCCAGCAGCCAAGGAACAGGCAATCAGCCCCAGCATTTT | CASSQGTGNQPQHF